The present T cell receptor (beta chain) was sequenced within a study of blood T cell repertoires in COVID-19. This clone was counted between two and nine times. The table came from immunoSEQ multiplex PCR; TCRdb's copy has only in-frame clones and leaves some out. The data hold hundreds of thousands of clones, with 90% to 95% observed a single time. The sample taken for sequencing was peripheral blood. This sequence originates from a man aged 60 to 75 with COVID-19, enrolled during active disease.

For the CDR3, the DNA is TGTGCCAGTAGCATTGAGATCTACAGGGCAGACCGAAGCTATGGCTACACCTTC. Residues: CASSIEIYRADRSYGYTF. V and J are TRBV19 and TRBJ1-2; weak D call: TRBD1 (6 bases). Trimming pared 6 bases from V and 4 bases from J, leaving 27 bases between. This CDR3 has 18 amino acids. Germline CDR1 reads LNHDA; CDR2 reads SQIVND (reference sequence). Full variable domain (outside the CDR3, taken from reference TRBV19 and TRBJ1-2): DGGITQSPKYLFRKEGQNVTLSCEQNLNHDAMYWYRQDPGQGLRLIYYSQIVNDFQKGDIAEGYSVSREKKESFPLTVTSAQKNPTAFYLCASSIEIYRADRSYGYTFGSGTRLTVV.